The T cell receptor beta chain under discussion was sequenced for a study of regulatory T cells in long-lasting Graves disease. Sequencing libraries for TCR beta were prepared with iRepertoire HTBI primers and Arm-PCR of CDR3 regions. TCRdb redid the calling of the multiplex PCR reads with MiXCR, one entry per CDR3 protein. The table includes under 800,000 distinct CDR3 sequences, under 20% detected once. As to time point: newly diagnosed GD, antithyroid drugs for less than 3 months. After RNA was extracted from PBMCs, the TCR library was made from it. CDR3 size: 12 residues. Trimming shortened V by 1 base and J by 6 bases, and 10 bases separated the two germline ends. Germline V gene sequence: CDR1 DFQATT, CDR2 SNEGSKA (reference sequence). This clonotype was detected a few times. The data also belong to a second study, concerning T cells in Graves' hyperthyroidism and ophthalmopathy.

This clonotype originated in a woman younger than 45 with Graves disease. V is TRBV20-1 and J is TRBJ2-7; D uncertain. The input for sequencing was peripheral blood mononuclear cells (PBMCs), taken at new diagnosis, from a patient treated with antithyroid drugs. CDR3 region: CSARAPLGEQYF. The CDR3 region has the DNA TGCAGTGCTAGAGCCCCCCTTGGCGAGCAGTACTTC.